The 27 T cell receptor beta chains listed next were all sequenced from one sample in a study of immune characterization of retroperitoneal liposarcoma. TCRdb ran MiXCR on the PCR reads and lists one entry per CDR3 protein. The sample consists of roughly 9,800 distinct CDR3 sequences, 20% to 30% of them appearing once. Sequencing was carried out using blood. Every receptor here comes from a male donor with retroperitoneal liposarcoma.

The chain joins TRBV12-3 or TRBV12-4 to TRBJ1-1; 9 bases map to TRBD1. The CDR3 is made up of 16 amino acids. V lost 3 bases to trimming and J lost 3 bases; unmatched junction nucleotides: 8. The chain's CDR3 is CASSFSGQGAYTEAFF. CDR3 nucleotides: TGTGCCAGCAGTTTTTCGGGACAGGGCGCGTACACTGAAGCTTTCTTT.

This chain links TRBV18 with TRBJ2-5; D gene ambiguous. The ends were cut back, 1 base at V and 4 bases at J, with 13 bases in the middle. CDR1 and CDR2 (germline): KGHSH, LQKENI. The CDR3 spans 15 residues. CDR3 sequence: CASSPRTGYTETQYF. In DNA, the CDR3 is TGTGCCAGCTCACCACGGACGGGCTACACAGAGACCCAGTACTTC.

There are a few counts of this clonotype. The chain combines TRBV6-6 with TRBJ1-6; 9 bases agree with TRBD1. Germline CDR1 is MNHNY and CDR2 is SVGAGI (reference sequence). The ends lost 6 bases at V and 6 bases at J; junction bases unmatched: 9. This CDR3 comprises 16 residues. Written as DNA, the CDR3 is TGTGCCAGCAGCTCCTCCCGACAGGGGGGTAATTCACCCCTCCACTTT. Translation: CASSSSRQGGNSPLHF.

The chain is built from TRBV4-2 and TRBJ2-1; TRBD2 matches 13 bases. The J call is doubtful: the DNA matches TRBJ2-5 better. This CDR3 has 17 amino acids. The germline gives CDR1 LGHNA, CDR2 YNFKEQ. DNA of the CDR3: TGTGCCAGCAGCCCAGGAACTAGCGGGGGGGCCCTAGAGACCCAGTACTTC. Its translation is CASSPGTSGGALETQYF.

On this clonotype: In this CDR3 the conserved last residue, phenylalanine or tryptophan, is missing, so a read error is likely. This chain uses TRBV7-8 with TRBJ2-5, with TRBD2 matching over 12 bases. Gene TRBJ2-7 matches the end of the DNA better, so the J call may be wrong. CDR1 is SGHVS and CDR2 is FQNEAQ in the germline V gene. The CDR3 spans 17 residues. The CDR3 DNA reads TGTGCCAGCAGCCTACCCCGACTAGCGGGAGCGAACTACGAGCAGTACTCC. Residues: CASSLPRLAGANYEQYS.

By sample share, this clonotype is medium-sized. In nucleotides, the CDR3 is TGTGCCAGCAGTGAAGGAAGGAGACTGGGGCAGTTCTTC. It yields the protein CASSEGRRLGQFF. The chain couples TRBV6-1 to TRBJ2-1; D unresolved. CDR3 length equals 13 residues. With 1 base removed from V and 12 bases from J, the gap between germline ends came to 13 bases. Germline values: CDR1 MNHNS, CDR2 SASEGT.

The chain combines TRBV12-3 or TRBV12-4 with TRBJ2-5, with 8 bases aligning to TRBD1. The CDR3 is made up of 16 amino acids. V trimming: 6 bases; J trimming: 3 bases; junction bases outside the gene matches: 12. This chain's CDR3 is CASSPPPGQGKETQYF. CDR3 nucleotide sequence: TGTGCCAGCAGCCCCCCCCCCGGACAGGGTAAAGAGACCCAGTACTTC.

V usage is TRBV9 and J usage is TRBJ2-1; no reliable D call. The CDR3 consists of 13 residues. Trimming pared 0 bases from V and 6 bases from J, leaving 7 bases between. Germline V gene sequence: CDR1 SGDLS, CDR2 YYNGEE. Here the CDR3 reads CASSVDGSNEQFF. CDR3 DNA: TGTGCCAGCAGCGTAGACGGAAGCAATGAGCAGTTCTTC.

The gene calls are TRBV6-6 and TRBJ2-5; 11 nucleotides align to TRBD2. After removal of 5 bases from V and 11 bases from J, the junction contained 16 bases not matched to a gene. CDR1 and CDR2 from the germline V gene are MNHNY and SVGAGI (reference sequence). This CDR3 is 16 amino acids long. The CDR3 DNA reads as TGTGCCAGCAGTACGATTCGGGCTAGCGGGAGGAATGAGCAGTACTTC. Residues: CASSTIRASGRNEQYF.

This clonotype occurred a few times. The chain has TRBV6-1 and TRBJ1-5; 7 bases map to TRBD1. Germline V gene sequence: CDR1 MNHNS, CDR2 SASEGT. The J segment lost 5 bases and the V segment lost 3 bases, leaving 7 bases of the junction unmatched. This CDR3 region has 15 residues. The chain's CDR3 is CASSEGEGAYQPQHF. DNA of the CDR3: TGTGCCAGCAGTGAGGGTGAGGGGGCATATCAGCCCCAGCATTTT.

This rearrangement joins TRBV6-1 to TRBJ2-2; TRBD2 is a possible D gene (5 bases). Germline V gene lookup returns CDR1 MNHNS and CDR2 SASEGT. The length of the CDR3 is 14 residues. Trimming stripped 7 bases from V and 3 bases from J, with 12 bases between. CDR3 loop: CASNLGGDTGELFF. In DNA, the CDR3 is TGTGCCAGCAATCTCGGAGGTGACACCGGGGAGCTGTTTTTT.

The chain recombines TRBV7-3 with TRBJ1-1; 7 nucleotides align to TRBD1. The CDR3 is 15 amino acids. The J segment lost 5 bases and the V segment lost 2 bases, leaving 8 bases of the junction unmatched. Germline CDR1 SGHTA, CDR2 FQGTGA. CDR3 DNA: TGTGCCAGCAGCTTAGGAGGGACAGCAAGGACTGAAGCTTTCTTT. Protein product: CASSLGGTARTEAFF.

This clonotype was detected ten times or more. The V call is TRBV7-6, the J call TRBJ2-2; 7 bases are a match to TRBD1. The CDR3 is 16 amino acids. In germline, CDR1 is SGHVS, CDR2 FNYEAQ. With 4 bases clipped from V and 0 bases from J, the junction kept 5 bases outside the gene matches. CDR3: CASSYITGANTGELFF. The DNA for the CDR3 is TGTGCCAGCAGCTACATAACAGGGGCGAACACCGGGGAGCTGTTTTTT.

By share, this clonotype ranks as medium-sized. V usage is TRBV6-1 and J usage is TRBJ2-4; D perhaps matches TRBD2 (5 bases). The V and J ends lost 2 bases and 3 bases respectively, with 11 bases between them. The V gene's germline CDR1 is MNHNS and CDR2 SASEGT. This CDR3 is 15 amino acids long. The DNA for the CDR3 is TGTGCCAGCAGTGAACCCGGGGTGGTCAAAAACATTCAGTACTTC. Translation gives CASSEPGVVKNIQYF.

This clonotype was observed at least ten times. The chain carries TRBV7-8 and TRBJ1-5; a weak D match, TRBD1 (6 bases). The CDR3 runs to 17 residues. CDR1 SGHVS and CDR2 FQNEAQ come from the germline V gene. V dropped 5 bases and J dropped 0 bases, with 17 bases sitting between them. The CDR3 reads CASSPRTALSSNQPQHF. In nucleotides, the CDR3 is TGTGCCAGCAGCCCCCGGACAGCCCTAAGTAGCAATCAGCCCCAGCATTTT.

This clonotype occurred many times. The V and J genes are TRBV6-1 and TRBJ1-6, with D perhaps TRBD1 (5 bases). Germline lookup yields CDR1 MNHNS and CDR2 SASEGT. The V end was cut by 7 bases, the J end by 6 bases, with 16 bases between. The CDR3 has 15 residues. The CDR3 DNA reads TGTGCCAGCACCACACGGGGTCAGGGTAATTCACCCCTCCACTTT. It is translated as CASTTRGQGNSPLHF.

This clonotype ranks as medium-sized. This chain uses TRBV27 with TRBJ2-1; no clear D gene. Gene TRBJ2-7 matches the end of the DNA better, so the J call may be wrong. This CDR3 contains 14 residues. CDR1 is MNHEY and CDR2 is SMNVEV in the germline V gene (reference sequence). Written as DNA, the CDR3 is TGTGCCAGCAAACTTGGCGGTTTCAACAATGAGCAGTACTTC. Translation gives CASKLGGFNNEQYF.

This clonotype was observed at least ten times. The J gene is TRBJ2-2, the V gene TRBV6-5; D gene unclear. Trimming stripped 2 bases from V and 4 bases from J, with 2 bases between. Germline loops: CDR1 MNHEY, CDR2 SVGAGI. The CDR3 length is 12 residues. In nucleotides, the CDR3 is TGTGCCAGCAGTTACGGCACCGGGGAGCTGTTTTTT. It codes for CASSYGTGELFF.

The sample holds a few counts of this clonotype. This rearrangement joins TRBV12-3 or TRBV12-4 to TRBJ2-6, with D maybe TRBD1 (6 bases). This CDR3 contains 18 residues. Trimming stripped 8 bases from V and 0 bases from J, with 20 bases between. The CDR3 DNA is TGTGCCAGCTCCCGGGCAGGGGCTCCTTTCTCTGGGGCCAACGTCCTGACTTTC. Its translation is CASSRAGAPFSGANVLTF.

This clonotype is termed medium-sized (0.01 to 0.1%). The J gene is TRBJ2-1, the V gene TRBV12-3 or TRBV12-4, with TRBD1 identical over 7 bases. The J call is uncertain, as TRBJ2-7 better fits the DNA end. CDR3 length equals 14 residues. In nucleotides, the CDR3 is TGTGCCAGCAGTTTTGGCAGGGGGACCTACGAGCAGTACTTC. Translated: CASSFGRGTYEQYF.

The chain is built from TRBV6-6 and TRBJ2-3, with D unclear. The germline V gene encodes CDR1 MNHNY and CDR2 SVGAGI (reference sequence). CDR3 length: 13 amino acids. The germline V and J ends were trimmed by 6 bases and 2 bases, with 9 bases remaining between them. CDR3 sequence (DNA): TGTGCCAGCAGCCCGTGGCTCACAGATACGCAGTATTTT. It encodes CASSPWLTDTQYF.

This clonotype is medium-sized in the sample. CDR3 coding DNA: TGTGCCACCAAAGCGGGAGGGGGGTCTATGTACGAGCAGTTCTTC. Its protein is CATKAGGGSMYEQFF. This chain links TRBV27 with TRBJ2-1, with 10 bases fitting TRBD2. Germline CDR1 is MNHEY and CDR2 is SMNVEV (reference sequence). V was clipped by 10 bases and J by 10 bases; unmatched bases: 16. This CDR3 is 15 amino acids long.

This chain joins TRBV12-3 or TRBV12-4 and TRBJ2-1; the match to TRBD2 covers 8 bases. Judging by the DNA end, TRBJ2-5 fits better; the J call may be wrong. The CDR3 runs 14 residues. CDR3 region: CASSIGAGGKTQYF. In DNA form, the CDR3 reads TGTGCCAGCAGTATTGGGGCGGGAGGAAAGACCCAGTACTTC.

The rearrangement joins TRBV12-3 or TRBV12-4 to TRBJ1-1; TRBD1 matches at 8 bases. V was pared by 5 bases and J by 3 bases, with 5 bases of the junction left unmatched. The CDR3 contains 14 residues. CDR3 in amino acids: CASSRQGWHTEAFF. CDR3 sequence (DNA): TGTGCCAGCAGTCGACAGGGGTGGCACACTGAAGCTTTCTTT.

The chain is built from TRBV20-1 and TRBJ2-5; a weak D match, TRBD2 (5 bases). Matching the DNA end better, TRBJ2-1 makes the J call doubtful. The CDR3 has 11 residues. Germline V gene lookup returns CDR1 DFQATT and CDR2 SNEGSKA (reference sequence). The CDR3 here is CSAEKGSEQFF. Here the CDR3 DNA reads TGCAGTGCGGAGAAAGGGAGTGAGCAGTTCTTC.

The V call is TRBV4-3, the J call TRBJ2-5, with 13 positions matching TRBD2. This CDR3 is 16 amino acids long. V dropped 4 bases and J dropped 3; count of bases not matched to a gene: 5. From germline, CDR1 is LGHNA and CDR2 YSLEER. The CDR3 spells CASSRRLAGGEETQYF. The CDR3 nucleotides are TGCGCCAGCAGCCGCAGACTAGCGGGGGGCGAAGAGACCCAGTACTTC.

Ten or more counts support this clonotype. This chain links TRBV23-1 with TRBJ1-2, with D possibly being TRBD1 (5 bases). TRBV23-1 belongs to the ORF category, with a function that is uncertain. V lost 2 bases, J lost 4 bases, and 23 bases lay in between. CDR3 length: 18 residues. CDR3 sequence reads: CASSQPNRDAEVGYGYTF. In nucleotides, the CDR3 is TGCGCCAGCAGTCAACCTAACCGGGACGCCGAGGTCGGCTATGGCTACACCTTC.